The T cell receptor (beta chain) described here comes from a study of blood T cell repertoires in COVID-19. Study as a whole: There were acute and convalescent COVID-19 samples, and they came from the United States, Italy and Spain. PBMCs, B-cell-depleted T cells, or T cells provided the cDNA or gDNA that made up the material.

This CDR3 is built from 13 residues. Germline CDR1 is LGHDT and CDR2 is YNNKEL (reference sequence). The V end lost 1 base, the J end lost 8 bases, and 9 bases lay between the germline ends. Assay: immunoSEQ multiplex PCR; the TCRdb copy retains only in-frame clones and omits some. Among 140,000 to 150,000 clones, 84% were seen once, and the ten largest hold roughly 4.5%. This chain uses TRBV3-1 (or the pseudogene TRBV3-2) with TRBJ2-1; D remains unclear. The sequencing input was peripheral blood. The origin of this receptor is a human donor in a cohort sampled during active COVID-19. CDR3 loop: CASSQAFSDEQFF. Here the CDR3 DNA reads TGTGCCAGCAGCCAAGCGTTCTCGGATGAGCAGTTCTTC.